The source of this TCR beta chain is a study of blood T cells in healthy people across ages. The study's findings and limits: Versus aged donors, long-lived donors had higher diversity and more naive CD4+ cells.

They isolated at least 6 million PBMCs from each sample. CDR1 KGHSH and CDR2 LQKENI come from the germline V gene. This CDR3 is built from 17 residues. V shed 0 bases and J shed 0 bases, with 15 bases lying between them. PCR was performed a second time for about 7 to 11 cycles using a sample-barcoded 5' primer and a J-beta primer mix. From the 5' RACE reads, TCRdb called clonotypes with MiXCR, one entry per CDR3 protein. The table lists 1,500,000 or so distinct CDR3 sequences, under 55% of them singletons. Remarks on this clonotype: The target antigen is unknown.

The chain carries TRBV18 and TRBJ2-7; D tentatively reads TRBD1 or TRBD2 (6 bases each). This sequence was found in a woman aged 18 to 35 in good health. The sample consisted of blood. Here the CDR3 reads CASSPPFRRDNSYEQYF. In DNA, the CDR3 is TGTGCCAGCTCACCACCGTTCAGGCGGGACAACTCCTACGAGCAGTACTTC. The variable domain in full, completed from reference TRBV18 and TRBJ2-7, reads NAGVMQNPRHLVRRRGQEARLRCSPMKGHSHVYWYRQLPEEGLKFMVYLQKENIIDESGMPKERFSAEFPKEGPSILRIQQVVRGDSAAYFCASSPPFRRDNSYEQYFGPGTRLTVT.